The rows below give T cell receptor beta chains drawn from one sample of a study of technical replicates of blood from a few donors. Repertoires were generated with immunoSEQ multiplex PCR, while TCRdb's copy carries only in-frame clones and drops some. The sample includes 65,000 to 90,000 clones, about 91% of them seen just once. Sequencing was carried out using T cells isolated from PBMCs. The receptors shown here come from a human donor in good health. The CDR3 runs from the conserved cysteine through the conserved F or W. The D gene is left open where the match is weak. Clone size appears in some rows only: once, few, many, or a class for an expanded clone.

clone_size	v_call	d_call	j_call	cdr3_aa	cdr3_nt
-	TRBV30	-	TRBJ1-2	CAWTPTGGWDGYTF	TGTGCCTGGACCCCGACAGGCGGTTGGGATGGCTACACCTTC
-	TRBV30	-	TRBJ2-7	CAWSVHLRSGHYEQYF	TGTGCCTGGAGTGTACACCTCCGTTCAGGTCACTACGAGCAGTACTTC
-	TRBV7-2	-	TRBJ2-3	CASSSPNGDTQYF	TGTGCCAGCAGCTCCCCTAACGGAGATACGCAGTATTTT
-	TRBV10-3	TRBD1	TRBJ2-7	CAIRGQGPRSYEQYF	TGTGCCATCAGAGGACAGGGGCCGCGCTCCTACGAGCAGTACTTC
-	TRBV6-4	TRBD1	TRBJ2-1	CASSEIDRGLNEQFF	TGTGCCAGCAGTGAAATAGACAGGGGGCTCAATGAGCAGTTCTTC
-	TRBV9	TRBD1	TRBJ2-3	CASSVAWGQGDIDTQYF	TGTGCCAGCAGCGTAGCGTGGGGACAGGGGGATATAGATACGCAGTATTTT
-	TRBV5-1	TRBD1	TRBJ2-3	CASAVGGGTGATDTQYF	TGCGCCAGCGCCGTGGGGGGCGGGACAGGGGCAACAGATACGCAGTATTTT
-	TRBV28	TRBD1	TRBJ1-1	CASIYPRGTGGTEAFF	TGTGCCAGCATCTATCCGCGGGGGACAGGGGGCACTGAAGCTTTCTTT
-	TRBV30	-	TRBJ2-5	CAWSPQGETQYF	TGTGCCTGGAGCCCCCAGGGGGAGACCCAGTACTTC
-	TRBV18	-	TRBJ1-4	CASSPGNPNEKLFF	TGTGCCAGCTCACCCGGGAACCCTAATGAAAAACTGTTTTTT
-	TRBV13	-	TRBJ2-2	CASSSPGSAMVRELFF	TGTGCCAGCAGCTCTCCCGGGTCGGCAATGGTCCGGGAGCTGTTTTTT
-	TRBV5-1	TRBD1	TRBJ2-7	CASSPGQVVYEQYF	TGCGCCAGCAGCCCAGGACAGGTGGTCTACGAGCAGTACTTC
-	TRBV5-6	TRBD1	TRBJ2-4	CASSLGFGTGVFPNIQYF	TGTGCCAGCAGCTTGGGGTTCGGGACAGGGGTCTTCCCCAACATTCAGTACTTC
once	TRBV27	-	TRBJ1-1	CASSLWGTTPNTEAFF	TGTGCCAGCAGTTTATGGGGGACTACTCCAAACACTGAAGCTTTCTTT
once	TRBV7-8	-	TRBJ1-2	CASSSRTASYDGYTF	TGTGCCAGCAGCTCAAGGACAGCTTCCTATGATGGCTACACCTTC
-	TRBV19	TRBD1	TRBJ1-1	CASKDRVDTEAFF	TGTGCCAGTAAGGACAGGGTGGACACTGAAGCTTTCTTT
once	TRBV4-1	TRBD1	TRBJ2-7	CASSQGTGSSSYEQYF	TGCGCCAGCAGCCAAGGGACAGGGAGTAGCTCCTACGAGCAGTACTTC
few	TRBV30	TRBD1	TRBJ1-1	CAWSAGGRTEAFF	TGTGCCTGGAGTGCAGGGGGTCGGACTGAAGCTTTCTTT
few	TRBV5-1	TRBD1	TRBJ1-1	CASSLGGTANTEAFF	TGCGCCAGCAGCTTGGGGGGGACAGCGAACACTGAAGCTTTCTTT
-	TRBV7-3	TRBD1	TRBJ2-7	CASGSGGQSYEQYF	TGTGCCAGCGGTTCAGGGGGACAATCCTACGAGCAGTACTTC
-	TRBV6-1	-	TRBJ1-2	CASRQAPYGYTF	TGTGCCAGCAGACAGGCTCCCTATGGCTACACCTTC
once	TRBV13	-	TRBJ2-6	CASSLGGSVANVLTF	TGTGCCAGCAGCTTAGGGGGGAGTGTGGCCAACGTCCTGACTTTC
-	TRBV11-1	-	TRBJ1-2	CASSLDLARYGYTF	TGTGCCAGCAGCTTAGATCTGGCCCGCTATGGCTACACCTTC
-	TRBV5-1	-	TRBJ1-5	CASSLVGNQPQHF	TGCGCCAGCAGCTTGGTCGGGAATCAGCCCCAGCATTTT
-	TRBV11-3	TRBD2	TRBJ2-1	CASSLGTSVNNEQFF	TGTGCCAGCAGCTTGGGGACTAGCGTAAACAATGAGCAGTTCTTC
-	TRBV11-2	TRBD2	TRBJ2-4	CASSPRGRELAKNIQYF	TGTGCCAGCAGCCCACGAGGGCGGGAGCTAGCCAAAAACATTCAGTACTTC
few	TRBV5-4	-	TRBJ2-2	CASSPGSVNTGELFF	TGTGCCAGCAGCCCGGGGTCCGTGAACACCGGGGAGCTGTTTTTT
-	TRBV5-6	TRBD1	TRBJ1-2	CASSWTTGQGVPNYGYTF	TGTGCCAGCAGCTGGACAACTGGACAGGGAGTGCCTAACTATGGCTACACCTTC
-	TRBV11-2	TRBD2	TRBJ2-5	CASSLEAGEETQYF	TGTGCCAGCAGCTTAGAAGCGGGAGAAGAGACCCAGTACTTC
-	TRBV15	-	TRBJ1-2	CATSRGTAYGYTF	TGTGCCACCAGCAGAGGAACCGCGTATGGCTACACCTTC
-	TRBV4-2	-	TRBJ2-2	CASSQEGANQGGGELFF	TGTGCCAGCAGCCAAGAGGGAGCCAATCAGGGGGGCGGGGAGCTGTTTTTT
-	TRBV7-3	TRBD1	TRBJ2-3	CANSLNRGQGVTDTQYF	TGTGCCAACAGCCTAAATAGGGGACAGGGGGTGACAGATACGCAGTATTTT
-	TRBV18	-	TRBJ2-7	CASSPPVGAGSYEQYF	TGTGCCAGCTCACCCCCTGTGGGGGCAGGGTCCTACGAGCAGTACTTC
-	TRBV16	TRBD1	TRBJ2-1	CASSQRQGSYNEQFF	TGTGCCAGCAGTCAAAGACAGGGGTCCTACAATGAGCAGTTCTTC
-	TRBV13	TRBD2	TRBJ2-1	CASSLGTLAGEQFF	TGTGCCAGCAGCTTAGGGACCCTAGCGGGGGAGCAGTTCTTC
-	TRBV29-1	TRBD2	TRBJ2-3	CSAGTSGRDTDTQYF	TGCAGCGCAGGGACTAGCGGGAGGGACACAGATACGCAGTATTTT
-	TRBV11-2	-	TRBJ1-5	CASSPRGAEQPQHF	TGTGCCAGCAGCCCTCGGGGGGCTGAACAGCCCCAGCATTTT
-	TRBV18	TRBD1	TRBJ1-1	CASSPRLVYRGPKSNTEAFF	TGTGCCAGCTCGCCGCGACTGGTCTACAGGGGGCCTAAAAGCAACACTGAAGCTTTCTTT
-	TRBV5-6	-	TRBJ1-3	CASSLRGGAYPPLYF	TGTGCCAGCAGCTTGAGGGGGGGTGCATACCCCCCCCTATATTTT
few	TRBV11-2	-	TRBJ2-7	CASSLATEYEQYF	TGTGCCAGCAGCTTGGCCACAGAGTACGAGCAGTACTTC
-	TRBV6-4	TRBD2	TRBJ2-3	CASSRTSGDTDTQYF	TGTGCCAGCAGTCGGACTAGCGGGGACACAGATACGCAGTATTTT
-	TRBV2	-	TRBJ1-4	CASSNRVNEKLFF	TGTGCCAGCAGTAACAGGGTCAATGAAAAACTGTTTTTT
-	TRBV14	-	TRBJ2-7	CASSPRLDFYEQYF	TGTGCCAGCAGCCCCCGTCTGGACTTCTACGAGCAGTACTTC
-	TRBV29-1	TRBD1	TRBJ1-1	CSVGRGRNTEAFF	TGCAGCGTTGGCAGGGGGCGGAACACTGAAGCTTTCTTT
-	TRBV25-1	-	TRBJ1-1	CASSELNGPEAFF	TGTGCCAGCAGTGAGTTAAACGGTCCCGAAGCTTTCTTT
-	TRBV5-1	-	TRBJ2-7	CASSFSGPPYEQYF	TGCGCCAGCAGCTTTAGCGGTCCTCCCTACGAGCAGTACTTC
-	TRBV19	TRBD2	TRBJ2-5	CASSTGTSGSYRKTQYF	TGTGCCAGTAGCACTGGGACTAGCGGGAGCTACAGGAAGACCCAGTACTTC
once	TRBV5-4	TRBD1	TRBJ2-7	CASSPTGTGTYEQYF	TGTGCCAGCAGCCCGACCGGGACAGGGACTTACGAGCAGTACTTC
many	TRBV6-5	-	TRBJ1-3	CASSYGLRGNTIYF	TGTGCCAGCAGTTACGGACTGCGGGGAAACACCATATATTTT
-	TRBV27	-	TRBJ2-1	CASSLYPPRSYNEQFF	TGTGCCAGCAGTTTATATCCTCCCCGCTCCTACAATGAGCAGTTCTTC
-	TRBV7-2	TRBD2	TRBJ2-1	CASSLLSGGNEQFF	TGTGCCAGCAGCTTGCTGTCGGGGGGGAATGAGCAGTTCTTC
-	TRBV5-4	TRBD1	TRBJ1-6	CASSSSGGPSPLHF	TGTGCCAGCAGCTCGTCAGGGGGACCCTCACCCCTCCACTTT
once	TRBV5-1	TRBD1	TRBJ2-3	CASSRQGARTDTQYF	TGCGCCAGCAGCCGACAGGGGGCGCGCACAGATACGCAGTATTTT
-	TRBV5-1	-	TRBJ2-2	CASNVVTGNTGELFF	TGCGCCAGCAACGTTGTGACAGGAAACACCGGGGAGCTGTTTTTT